The clone carrying this T cell receptor beta chain was recorded once. Antigen unknown. The data stem from a study of chemoradiotherapy in HPV16-positive cancers. On the study more broadly: Candidate HPV-specific T-cell clones and common TCR motifs came from functional assays in two HPV16-positive patients. General study findings and limits: During treatment, candidate HPV-specific clones and E7-related motifs expanded in tumor. In HPV16-positive patients, HPV-responsive T-cell expansion tracked better recurrence-free survival.

J gave up 4 bases and V 4 bases, and 10 bases lay outside the gene matches. CDR1 is SGHNT, CDR2 YYREEE, per germline (reference sequence). This CDR3 has 15 amino acids. The repertoire was sequenced with immunoSEQ multiplex PCR; TCRdb's copy has only in-frame clones and lacks some. This table holds roughly 15,000 clones, more than 75% found once. This sequence joins TRBV5-4 and TRBJ1-2; the match to TRBD1 covers 7 bases. The sequence was obtained from a human donor with HPV-associated anogenital cancer. Sampling was carried out from a patient who underwent chemoradiotherapy. The CDR3, as DNA: TGTGCCAGCAGCCGGAACAGCGGACAGGTCTATGGCTACACCTTC. This codes for CASSRNSGQVYGYTF.